The source of this T cell receptor beta chain is a study of post-analysis software for immune sequencing data. General study findings and limits: About five TRBV segments occurring more often in patients than controls included TRBV5-6, TRBV5-1 and TRBV20-1. Normalized Chao1 diversity in multiple sclerosis patients fell significantly below that of controls.

V lost 4 bases and J lost 10, with 24 bases in between. This CDR3 is 16 amino acids long. Libraries were made from TCR beta cDNA, and they carried unique molecular identifiers. Each CDR3 protein is one row after TCRdb ran MiXCR on the PCR reads. The sample holds around 710,000 distinct CDR3 sequences, around 46% seen once. About this clonotype itself: Antigen: not known.

This rearrangement joins TRBV12-3 or TRBV12-4 to TRBJ2-3; a weak D match, TRBD2 (5 bases). Source material: blood. This TCR derives from a girl aged 5-17 years with multiple sclerosis. CDR3 DNA: TGTGCCAGCAGTTCCTCCCCAGGAGGCCCCAAGAGGGCGCAGTATTTT. It is translated as CASSSSPGGPKRAQYF.